The clone carrying this T cell receptor beta chain was detected many times. Its antigen is unknown. This record comes from a study of regulatory T cells in long-lasting Graves disease. General observations from the study: Not thyroid tissue but only peripheral blood was studied. TCR diversity was lower in persistent Graves' patients (versus newly diagnosed ones).

The time point was: newly diagnosed GD, antithyroid drugs for less than 3 months. From PBMCs, RNA was extracted and then used to make the TCR library. Each patient gave around 8.1 milliliters of EDTA-anticoagulated peripheral blood. Combining iRepertoire HTBI primers with Arm-PCR of CDR3 regions, the authors built TCR beta libraries. Authors' processing steps: The identification of about 66 TRBV and 14 TRBJ segments was made across samples. TCRdb re-called the multiplex PCR reads through MiXCR, storing one row per CDR3 protein. TCRdb, not the original authors, processed these V and J calls. The table has some 460,000 distinct CDR3 sequences, 15% to 20% seen once; the top ten hold about 12%. The V gene's germline CDR1 is LGHDT and CDR2 YNNKEL (reference sequence). V lost 4 bases and J lost 4, with 16 bases in between. CDR3 size: 15 residues. This same sample was also part of a study on T cells in Graves' hyperthyroidism and ophthalmopathy.

The source was peripheral blood mononuclear cells (PBMCs), collected at new diagnosis, from a patient treated with antithyroid drugs. This rearrangement joins TRBV3-1 to TRBJ1-1; TRBD1 might be the D (6 bases). The receptor was derived from a man aged 35-49 years with Graves disease. The chain's CDR3 is CASSLGSTGSTEAFF. The CDR3 DNA sequence: TGTGCCAGCAGCCTCGGGTCGACAGGTTCCACTGAAGCTTTCTTT. The whole variable domain, remainder taken from reference TRBV3-1 and TRBJ1-1, is DTAVSQTPKYLVTQMGNDKSIKCEQNLGHDTMYWYKQDSKKFLKIMFSYNNKELIINETVPNRFSPKSPDKAHLNLHINSLELGDSAVYFCASSLGSTGSTEAFFGQGTRLTVV.